The present TCR beta chain was sequenced within a study of T cell repertoires in cytomegalovirus infection. Turning to the study itself: CMV infection together with matching HLA type was indicated by public TCR beta signatures.

TCRdb passed the reads through MiXCR, listing each CDR3 protein once. The sample consists of about 300,000 distinct CDR3 sequences, about 8.8% of them appearing once. Trimming pared 2 bases from V and 2 bases from J, leaving 7 bases between. CDR1 and CDR2 (germline): MNHNY, SVGAGI (reference sequence). This CDR3 is 13 amino acids long. Only a few counts were recorded for this clonotype. This sequence was found in a human donor in good health (CMV status not recorded). Some clones in this sample may be carry-over from other donors' samples. Sequenced input: PBMCs. The J gene is TRBJ2-7, the V gene TRBV6-6; weak D call: TRBD1 (6 bases). CDR3 sequence reads: CASSYEGAYEQYV. In DNA, the CDR3 is TGTGCCAGCAGTTACGAGGGGGCCTACGAGCAGTACGTC.